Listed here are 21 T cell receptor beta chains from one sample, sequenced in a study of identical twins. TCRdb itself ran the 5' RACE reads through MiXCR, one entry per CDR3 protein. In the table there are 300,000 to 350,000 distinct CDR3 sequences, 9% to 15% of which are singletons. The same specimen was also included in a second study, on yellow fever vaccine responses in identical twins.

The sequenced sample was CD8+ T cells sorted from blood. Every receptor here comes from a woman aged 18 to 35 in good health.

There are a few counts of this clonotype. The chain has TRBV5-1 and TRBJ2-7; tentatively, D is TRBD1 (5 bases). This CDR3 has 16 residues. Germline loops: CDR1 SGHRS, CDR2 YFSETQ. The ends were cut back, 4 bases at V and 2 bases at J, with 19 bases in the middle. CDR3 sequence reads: CASSQMNDSPPYEQYF. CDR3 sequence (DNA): TGCGCCAGCAGCCAAATGAACGACAGCCCACCCTACGAGCAGTACTTC.

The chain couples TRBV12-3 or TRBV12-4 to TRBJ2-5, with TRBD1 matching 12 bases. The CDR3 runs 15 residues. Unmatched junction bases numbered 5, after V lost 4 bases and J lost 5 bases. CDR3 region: CASSWGQGAGETQYF. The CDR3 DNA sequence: TGTGCCAGCAGTTGGGGACAGGGGGCTGGTGAGACCCAGTACTTC.

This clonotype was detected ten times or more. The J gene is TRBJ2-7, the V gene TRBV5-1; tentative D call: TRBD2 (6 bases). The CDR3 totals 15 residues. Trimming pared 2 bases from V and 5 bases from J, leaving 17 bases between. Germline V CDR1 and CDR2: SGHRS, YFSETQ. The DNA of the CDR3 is TGCGCCAGCAGCTTTTGGTCGGGAGCTAGACACGAGCAGTACTTC. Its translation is CASSFWSGARHEQYF.

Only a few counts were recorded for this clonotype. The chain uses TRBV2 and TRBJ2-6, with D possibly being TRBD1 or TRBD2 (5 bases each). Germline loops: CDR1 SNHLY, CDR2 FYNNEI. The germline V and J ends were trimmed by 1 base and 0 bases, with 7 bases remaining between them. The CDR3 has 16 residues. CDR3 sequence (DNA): TGTGCCAGCAGTGAAGGGGGGTTCTCTGGGGCCAACGTCCTGACTTTC. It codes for CASSEGGFSGANVLTF.

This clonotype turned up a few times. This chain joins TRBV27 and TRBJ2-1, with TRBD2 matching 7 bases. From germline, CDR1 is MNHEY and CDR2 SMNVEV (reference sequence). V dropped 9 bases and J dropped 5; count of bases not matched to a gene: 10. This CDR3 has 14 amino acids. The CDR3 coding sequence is TGTGCCAGACCAGGGCGGCTAGCGGACAATGAGCAGTTCTTC. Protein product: CARPGRLADNEQFF.

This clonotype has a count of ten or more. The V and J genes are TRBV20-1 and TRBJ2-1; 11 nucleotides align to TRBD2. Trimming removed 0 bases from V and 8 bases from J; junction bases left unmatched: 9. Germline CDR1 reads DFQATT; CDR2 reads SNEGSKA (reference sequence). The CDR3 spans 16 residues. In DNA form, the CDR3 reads TGCAGTGCTAGAGATGCGACTAGCGGGACAATCCATGAGCAGTTCTTC. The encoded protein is CSARDATSGTIHEQFF.

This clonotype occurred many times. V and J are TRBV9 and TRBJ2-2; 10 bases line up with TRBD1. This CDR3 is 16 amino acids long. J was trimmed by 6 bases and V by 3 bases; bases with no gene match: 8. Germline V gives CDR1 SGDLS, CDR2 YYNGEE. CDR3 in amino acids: CASSAPGTGVPGELFF. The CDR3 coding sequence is TGTGCCAGCAGCGCACCCGGGACAGGGGTTCCCGGGGAGCTGTTTTTT.

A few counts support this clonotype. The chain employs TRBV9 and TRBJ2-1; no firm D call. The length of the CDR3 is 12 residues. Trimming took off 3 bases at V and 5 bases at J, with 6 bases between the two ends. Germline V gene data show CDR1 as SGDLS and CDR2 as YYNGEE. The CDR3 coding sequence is TGTGCCAGCAGCGGCCGCCACAATGAGCAGTTCTTC. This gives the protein CASSGRHNEQFF.

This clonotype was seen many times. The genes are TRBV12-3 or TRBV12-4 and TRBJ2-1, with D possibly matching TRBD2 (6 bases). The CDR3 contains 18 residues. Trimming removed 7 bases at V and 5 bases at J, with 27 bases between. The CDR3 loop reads CASTSLGFGPGGNNEQFF. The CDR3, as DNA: TGTGCCAGCACCAGCCTTGGGTTCGGGCCCGGAGGGAACAATGAGCAGTTCTTC.

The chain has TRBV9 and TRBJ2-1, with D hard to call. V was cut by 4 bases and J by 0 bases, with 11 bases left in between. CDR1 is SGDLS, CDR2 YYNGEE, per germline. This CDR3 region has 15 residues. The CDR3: CASSPPPGSYNEQFF. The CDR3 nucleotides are TGTGCCAGCAGCCCCCCCCCGGGCTCCTACAATGAGCAGTTCTTC. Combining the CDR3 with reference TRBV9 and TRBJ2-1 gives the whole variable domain DSGVTQTPKHLITATGQRVTLRCSPRSGDLSVYWYQQSLDQGLQFLIQYYNGEERAKGNILERFSAQQFPDLHSELNLSSLELGDSALYFCASSPPPGSYNEQFFGPGTRLTVL.

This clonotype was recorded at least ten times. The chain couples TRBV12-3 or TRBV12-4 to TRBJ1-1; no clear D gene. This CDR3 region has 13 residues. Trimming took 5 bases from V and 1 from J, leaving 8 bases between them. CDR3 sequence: CASSGVGNTEAFF. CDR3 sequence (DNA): TGTGCCAGCAGTGGGGTTGGGAACACTGAAGCTTTCTTT.

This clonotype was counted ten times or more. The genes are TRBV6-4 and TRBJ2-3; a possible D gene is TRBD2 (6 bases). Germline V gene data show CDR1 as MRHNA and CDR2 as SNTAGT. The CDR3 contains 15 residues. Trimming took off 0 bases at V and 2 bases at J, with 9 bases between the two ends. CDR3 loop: CASSDSRESTDTQYF. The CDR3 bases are TGTGCCAGCAGTGACTCTCGGGAGTCCACAGATACGCAGTATTTT.

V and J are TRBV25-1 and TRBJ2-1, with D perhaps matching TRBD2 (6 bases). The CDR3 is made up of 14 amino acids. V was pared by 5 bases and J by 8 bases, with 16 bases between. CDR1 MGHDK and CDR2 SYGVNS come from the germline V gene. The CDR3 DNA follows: TGTGCCAGCAGTTGGCTAGCCGGGAGTGATGAGCAGTTCTTC. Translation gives CASSWLAGSDEQFF.

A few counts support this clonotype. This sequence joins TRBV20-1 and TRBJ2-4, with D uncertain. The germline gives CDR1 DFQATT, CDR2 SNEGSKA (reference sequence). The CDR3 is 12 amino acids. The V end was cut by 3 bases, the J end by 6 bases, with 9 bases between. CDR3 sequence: CSARDEGNIQYF. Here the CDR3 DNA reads TGCAGTGCTAGGGATGAAGGAAACATTCAGTACTTC.

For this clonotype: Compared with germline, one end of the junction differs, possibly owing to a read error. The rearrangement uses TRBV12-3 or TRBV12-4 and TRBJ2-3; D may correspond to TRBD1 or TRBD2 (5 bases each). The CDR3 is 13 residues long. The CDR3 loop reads CASSWGSTDTLYF. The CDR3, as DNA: TGTGCCAGCAGTTGGGGGAGCACAGATACGCTGTATTTT.

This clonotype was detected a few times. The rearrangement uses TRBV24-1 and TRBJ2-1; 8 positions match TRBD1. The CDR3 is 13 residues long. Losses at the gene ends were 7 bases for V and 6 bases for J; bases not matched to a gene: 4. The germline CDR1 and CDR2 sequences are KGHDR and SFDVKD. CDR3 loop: CATSDGTGNEQFF. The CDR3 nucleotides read TGTGCCACCAGCGATGGGACAGGCAATGAGCAGTTCTTC.

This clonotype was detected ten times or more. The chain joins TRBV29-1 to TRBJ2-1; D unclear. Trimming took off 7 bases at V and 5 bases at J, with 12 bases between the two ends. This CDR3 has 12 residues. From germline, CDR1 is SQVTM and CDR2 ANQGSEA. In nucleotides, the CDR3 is TGCAGCGCCCCGACTGCCAACAATGAGCAGTTCTTC. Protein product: CSAPTANNEQFF.

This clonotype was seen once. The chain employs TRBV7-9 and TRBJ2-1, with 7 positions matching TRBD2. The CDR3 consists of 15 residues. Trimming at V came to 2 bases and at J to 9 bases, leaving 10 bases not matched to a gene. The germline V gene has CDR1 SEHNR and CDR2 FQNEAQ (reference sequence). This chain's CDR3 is CASSLSRDWGGEQFF. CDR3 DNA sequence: TGTGCCAGCAGCTTATCCCGGGACTGGGGGGGTGAGCAGTTCTTC.

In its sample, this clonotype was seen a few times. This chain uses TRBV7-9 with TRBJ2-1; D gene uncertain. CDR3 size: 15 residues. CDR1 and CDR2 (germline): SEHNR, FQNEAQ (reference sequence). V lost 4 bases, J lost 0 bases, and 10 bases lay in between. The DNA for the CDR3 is TGTGCCAGCAGCTACCGACCGAGCTCCTACAATGAGCAGTTCTTC. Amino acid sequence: CASSYRPSSYNEQFF.

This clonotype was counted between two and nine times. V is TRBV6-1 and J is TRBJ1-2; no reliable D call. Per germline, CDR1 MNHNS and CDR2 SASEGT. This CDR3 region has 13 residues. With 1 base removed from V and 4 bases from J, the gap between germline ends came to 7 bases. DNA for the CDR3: TGTGCCAGCAGTGAAGAGGGTTTCTATGGCTACACCTTC. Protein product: CASSEEGFYGYTF.

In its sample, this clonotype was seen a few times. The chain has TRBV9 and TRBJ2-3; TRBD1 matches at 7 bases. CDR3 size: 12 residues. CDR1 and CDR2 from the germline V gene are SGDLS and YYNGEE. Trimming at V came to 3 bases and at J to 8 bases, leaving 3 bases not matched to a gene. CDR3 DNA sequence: TGTGCCAGCAGCGAGGGACAGCCTACGCAGTATTTT. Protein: CASSEGQPTQYF.